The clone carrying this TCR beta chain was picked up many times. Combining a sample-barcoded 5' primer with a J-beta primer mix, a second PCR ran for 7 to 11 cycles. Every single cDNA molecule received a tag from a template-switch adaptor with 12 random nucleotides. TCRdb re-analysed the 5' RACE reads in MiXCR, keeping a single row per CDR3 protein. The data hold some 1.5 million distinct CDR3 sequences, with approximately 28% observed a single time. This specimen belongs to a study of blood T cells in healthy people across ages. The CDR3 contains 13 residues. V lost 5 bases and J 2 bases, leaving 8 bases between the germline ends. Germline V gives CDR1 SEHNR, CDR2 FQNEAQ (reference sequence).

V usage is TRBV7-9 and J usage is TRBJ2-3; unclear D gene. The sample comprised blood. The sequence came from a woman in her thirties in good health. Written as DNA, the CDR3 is TGTGCCAGCAGCGGGGTCCACACAGATACGCAGTATTTT. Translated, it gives CASSGVHTDTQYF.